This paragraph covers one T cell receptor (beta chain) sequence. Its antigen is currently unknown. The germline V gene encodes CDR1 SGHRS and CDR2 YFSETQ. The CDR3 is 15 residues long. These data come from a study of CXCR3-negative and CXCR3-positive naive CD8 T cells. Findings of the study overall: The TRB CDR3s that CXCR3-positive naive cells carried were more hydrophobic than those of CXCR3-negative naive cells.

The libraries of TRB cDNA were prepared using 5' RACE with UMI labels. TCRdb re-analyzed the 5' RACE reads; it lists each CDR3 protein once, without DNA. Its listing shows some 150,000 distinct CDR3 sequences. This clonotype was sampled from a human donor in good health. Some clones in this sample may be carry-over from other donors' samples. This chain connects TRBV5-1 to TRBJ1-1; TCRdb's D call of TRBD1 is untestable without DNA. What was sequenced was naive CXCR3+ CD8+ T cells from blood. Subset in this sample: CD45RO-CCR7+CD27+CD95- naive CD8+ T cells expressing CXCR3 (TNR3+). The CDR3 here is CASSPQPGEYTEAFF.